This T cell receptor (beta chain) was identified during a study of cytomegalovirus exposure and HLA in healthy donors. About this clone itself: Its cognate antigen is unknown.

Overall study findings and caveats: Presence/absence comparisons presumed near-even sequencing depth among donors. Evidence from a later analysis indicated that most CMV-associated TCR beta chains looked HLA-restricted.

CDR3 length: 17 residues. The germline V gene has CDR1 MNHNS and CDR2 SASEGT. J gave up 2 bases and V 3 bases, and 10 bases lay outside the gene matches. PCR used 60 Vbeta primers and 13 Jbeta primers. Libraries were prepared by immunoSEQ multiplex PCR; TCRdb keeps only in-frame clonotypes and omits some of them. The sample yields about 93,000 clones, roughly 78% seen once. This clonotype was sampled from a man younger than 40 in good health and CMV-seronegative. The chain is built from TRBV6-1 and TRBJ2-3; TRBD2 agrees at 8 bases. The sequencing sample was made of PBMCs. The CDR3 sequence is CASSDHTSGGPTDTQYF. CDR3 DNA sequence: TGTGCCAGCAGTGACCACACCTCGGGGGGGCCCACAGATACGCAGTATTTT.